The 9 T cell receptor beta chains given below trace back to one sample, sequenced in a study of cytomegalovirus exposure and HLA in healthy donors. 60 Vbeta and 13 Jbeta primers were used in PCR. Sequencing used immunoSEQ multiplex PCR; TCRdb keeps in-frame clones, though not all of them. The repertoire holds roughly 120,000 clones, roughly 80% seen once, with around 23% in the top ten. Sequenced sample: PBMCs. These receptors originate from a man younger than 40 in good health and CMV-seropositive.

The rearrangement joins TRBV2 to TRBJ2-1, with 8 bases fitting TRBD1. The germline gives CDR1 SNHLY, CDR2 FYNNEI. After removal of 4 bases from V and 8 bases from J, the junction contained 4 bases not matched to a gene. CDR3 length equals 13 residues. CDR3 coding DNA: TGTGCCAGCAGTGGGACAGGGATCGATGAGCAGTTCTTC. It codes for CASSGTGIDEQFF.

This sequence joins TRBV28 and TRBJ2-7, with TRBD2 matching 13 bases. The junction had 6 bases not matched to a gene; V was cut back by 5 bases and J by 2 bases. The CDR3 spans 16 residues. CDR1 is MDHEN and CDR2 is SYDVKM in the germline V gene. The DNA of the CDR3 is TGTGCCAGCAGTACGGGACTAGCGGGATTTACCTACGAGCAGTACTTC. Protein: CASSTGLAGFTYEQYF.

Notes on this clone: The sample has other DNA sequences that encode this CDR3 too. The V and J genes are TRBV2 and TRBJ1-1, with 10 positions matching TRBD1. The ends lost 5 bases at V and 4 bases at J; junction bases unmatched: 7. The length of the CDR3 is 15 residues. Looked up from germline, CDR1 is SNHLY and CDR2 is FYNNEI. The CDR3 DNA reads as TGTGCCAGCAGTCGGGACAGGGGAGGAGGCACTGAAGCTTTCTTT. Residues: CASSRDRGGGTEAFF.

V usage is TRBV7-9 and J usage is TRBJ2-1, with D possibly matching TRBD2 (6 bases). Germline V gene data show CDR1 as SEHNR and CDR2 as FQNEAQ (reference sequence). V was clipped by 1 base and J by 3 bases, with 10 bases between them. This CDR3 contains 15 residues. The CDR3 DNA follows: TGTGCCAGCAGCTTAGGGCAGGGAGGCTACAATGAGCAGTTCTTC. Protein: CASSLGQGGYNEQFF. Using reference TRBV7-9 and TRBJ2-1 for the parts outside the CDR3, the full variable domain is DTGVSQNPRHKITKRGQNVTFRCDPISEHNRLYWYRQTLGQGPEFLTYFQNEAQLEKSRLLSDRFSAERPKGSFSTLEIQRTEQGDSAMYLCASSLGQGGYNEQFFGPGTRLTVL.

The chain uses TRBV11-2 and TRBJ2-5; a weak D match, TRBD2 (6 bases). The CDR3 has 15 amino acids. V was pared by 0 bases and J by 1 base, with 9 bases between. From germline, CDR1 is SGHAT and CDR2 FQNNGV. The CDR3 region is CASSLDGTFQETQYF. CDR3 DNA sequence: TGTGCCAGCAGCTTAGACGGGACTTTCCAAGAGACCCAGTACTTC.

The V and J genes are TRBV5-1 and TRBJ1-2; D not resolved. Germline CDR1 is SGHRS and CDR2 is YFSETQ. The CDR3 is 15 residues long. Trimming took off 3 bases at V and 0 bases at J, with 12 bases between the two ends. For the CDR3, the DNA is TGCGCCAGCAGCTCAGGCGTCGTGGCTAACTATGGCTACACCTTC. This codes for CASSSGVVANYGYTF.

The count of this clone is one. The rearrangement uses TRBV7-9 and TRBJ2-7, with D possibly being TRBD1 (6 bases). Germline values: CDR1 SEHNR, CDR2 FQNEAQ (reference sequence). With 5 bases removed from V and 2 bases from J, the gap between germline ends came to 10 bases. The CDR3 contains 13 residues. Written as DNA, the CDR3 is TGTGCCAGCAGCCCCAGGGGCCCCTACGAGCAGTACTTC. Amino acid sequence: CASSPRGPYEQYF. Full variable domain (outside the CDR3, taken from reference TRBV7-9 and TRBJ2-7): DTGVSQNPRHKITKRGQNVTFRCDPISEHNRLYWYRQTLGQGPEFLTYFQNEAQLEKSRLLSDRFSAERPKGSFSTLEIQRTEQGDSAMYLCASSPRGPYEQYFGPGTRLTVT.

This clone was recorded a few times. The chain has TRBV6-1 and TRBJ1-5; the D is unclear. CDR3 length: 15 amino acids. V dropped 6 bases and J dropped 1 base, with 13 bases sitting between them. Germline V gene sequence: CDR1 MNHNS, CDR2 SASEGT. The CDR3 DNA is TGTGCCAGCAGGGTGGCGGGCAGCAGCAATCAGCCCCAGCATTTT. The encoded protein is CASRVAGSSNQPQHF.

V and J are TRBV2 and TRBJ1-5; 10 bases line up with TRBD1. The CDR3 runs 13 residues. The V and J ends lost 6 bases and 7 bases, in that order; junction bases with no gene match: 3. Germline V gene data show CDR1 as SNHLY and CDR2 as FYNNEI. The CDR3 DNA follows: TGTGCCAGCAGGGGGACAGGGGACCAGCCCCAGCATTTT. Translation gives CASRGTGDQPQHF.